A selection of T cell receptor beta chains follows, all from one sample in a study of vaccination effects on CD4 cells after COVID-19. The table came from immunoSEQ multiplex PCR; TCRdb's copy has only in-frame clones and leaves some out. The data contain about 13,000 clones, around two thirds of them singletons. Which antigens these TCRs recognize remains unknown. The starting material was CD4+ T cells from PBMCs cultured with HCoV-NL63 spike peptides, obtained after COVID-19 vaccination. The source of these receptors is a human donor who had a prior SARS-CoV-2 infection. CDR3s include the opening cysteine and the closing phenylalanine or tryptophan. A D gene is named only where the DNA matches it firmly. The size of a clone is reported for some rows only, either as once, few or many, or as a class for expanded clones.

J gene: TRBJ1-1
clone size: NA
D gene: TRBD1
V gene: TRBV29-1
CDR3 length: 14
CDR3 protein: CSVEGGQGATEAFF
CDR3 DNA: TGCAGCGTTGAAGGTGGACAGGGGGCCACTGAAGCTTTCTTT

J gene: TRBJ2-3
clone size: NA
D gene: TRBD1
V gene: TRBV4-1
CDR3 length: 18
CDR3 protein: CASSLRRTGGEGTDTQYF
CDR3 DNA: TGCGCCAGCAGCCTAAGACGGACAGGGGGCGAGGGCACAGATACGCAGTATTTT

J gene: TRBJ2-1
clone size: NA
D gene: TRBD2
V gene: TRBV7-3
CDR3 length: 16
CDR3 protein: CASSNLGLAGDNEQFF
CDR3 DNA: TGTGCCAGCAGCAACCTGGGACTAGCGGGAGACAATGAGCAGTTCTTC

J gene: TRBJ1-5
clone size: once
D gene: NA
V gene: TRBV19
CDR3 length: 15
CDR3 protein: CASRLTGDSNQPQHF
CDR3 DNA: TGTGCCAGTAGGTTGACAGGAGATAGCAATCAGCCCCAGCATTTT

J gene: TRBJ2-7
clone size: NA
D gene: NA
V gene: TRBV4-2
CDR3 length: 19
CDR3 protein: CASSQDQMGGNDYPFEQYF
CDR3 DNA: TGTGCCAGCAGCCAAGACCAAATGGGGGGTAACGATTACCCCTTCGAGCAGTACTTC

J gene: TRBJ2-1
clone size: NA
D gene: TRBD2
V gene: TRBV7-3
CDR3 length: 14
CDR3 protein: CASSRGGPYNEQFF
CDR3 DNA: TGTGCCAGCAGCCGCGGGGGACCATACAATGAGCAGTTCTTC

J gene: TRBJ2-5
clone size: NA
D gene: TRBD2
V gene: TRBV5-1
CDR3 length: 16
CDR3 protein: CASSLYGSGDQETQYF
CDR3 DNA: TGCGCCAGCAGCTTGTACGGTAGCGGGGATCAAGAGACCCAGTACTTC

J gene: TRBJ1-4
clone size: once
D gene: NA
V gene: TRBV6-5
CDR3 length: 14
CDR3 protein: CASSMTSTGEKLFF
CDR3 DNA: TGTGCCAGCAGCATGACATCGACTGGCGAAAAACTGTTTTTT

J gene: TRBJ1-1
clone size: NA
D gene: TRBD1
V gene: TRBV2
CDR3 length: 17
CDR3 protein: CASSEVRAGQLNTEAFF
CDR3 DNA: TGTGCCAGCAGTGAAGTTCGAGCGGGACAGCTGAACACTGAAGCTTTCTTT

J gene: TRBJ2-1
clone size: few
D gene: NA
V gene: TRBV2
CDR3 length: 14
CDR3 protein: CASTPQGAYNEQFF
CDR3 DNA: TGTGCCAGCACCCCCCAGGGTGCCTACAATGAGCAGTTCTTC

J gene: TRBJ1-5
clone size: NA
D gene: NA
V gene: TRBV18
CDR3 length: 15
CDR3 protein: CASSPSVNSNQPQHF
CDR3 DNA: TGTGCCAGCTCACCATCTGTAAATAGCAATCAGCCCCAGCATTTT

J gene: TRBJ2-2
clone size: once
D gene: NA
V gene: TRBV6-1
CDR3 length: 16
CDR3 protein: CASSEWAVLNTGELFF
CDR3 DNA: TGTGCCAGCAGTGAATGGGCAGTCCTGAACACCGGGGAGCTGTTTTTT

J gene: TRBJ2-2
clone size: NA
D gene: TRBD1
V gene: TRBV5-1
CDR3 length: 16
CDR3 protein: CASSFQQGASTGELFF
CDR3 DNA: TGCGCCAGCAGCTTCCAACAGGGGGCGAGCACCGGGGAGCTGTTTTTT

J gene: TRBJ2-5
clone size: NA
D gene: NA
V gene: TRBV5-1
CDR3 length: 13
CDR3 protein: CASSPLQLETQYF
CDR3 DNA: TGCGCCAGCAGCCCGCTTCAGTTGGAGACCCAGTACTTC

J gene: TRBJ2-1
clone size: NA
D gene: NA
V gene: TRBV12-5
CDR3 length: 17
CDR3 protein: CASGLVLDVQGPLGPFF
CDR3 DNA: TGTGCTAGTGGTTTGGTACTCGATGTGCAGGGCCCTTTAGGTCCGTTCTTC

J gene: TRBJ2-5
clone size: NA
D gene: NA
V gene: TRBV30
CDR3 length: 16
CDR3 protein: CAWNNPSRSPGGTQYF
CDR3 DNA: TGTGCCTGGAACAATCCCTCTCGATCGCCCGGAGGGACCCAGTACTTC